The 31 T cell receptor beta chains given below trace back to one sample, sequenced in a study of tissue T cells after allogeneic stem cell transplantation. The method was immunoSEQ multiplex PCR; TCRdb's version includes in-frame clones alone and lacks a portion of them. This table has about 42,000 clones, roughly 92% appearing once. This specimen consisted of blood, obtained before transplantation. Every receptor here comes from a woman between 35 and 75 years old who later had graft-versus-host disease after an allogeneic stem cell transplant.

The chain couples TRBV7-2 to TRBJ1-6; D may be TRBD1 (6 bases). Trimming took 3 bases from V and 10 from J, leaving 16 bases between them. Germline loops: CDR1 SGHTA, CDR2 FQGNSA. The CDR3 is 15 residues long. For the CDR3, the DNA is TGTGCCAGCAGCTTTCCCTGGGGGCCAGGATCACCCCTCCACTTT. Its protein is CASSFPWGPGSPLHF.

Note on this clone: A junction end diverges from the germline sequence, so it may reflect a read error. This chain joins TRBV11-2 and TRBJ1-2; D unclear. Germline V gene lookup returns CDR1 SGHAT and CDR2 FQNNGV. The CDR3 is made up of 9 amino acids. CDR3 sequence (DNA): TGTGCCAGCAGACCCTTGATACCCTTC. This gives the protein CASRPLIPF. Complete variable domain (other parts from reference TRBV11-2 and TRBJ1-2): EAGVAQSPRYKIIEKRQSVAFWCNPISGHATLYWYQQILGQGPKLLIQFQNNGVVDDSQLPKDRFSAERLKGVDSTLKIQPAKLEDSAVYLCASRPLIPFGSGTRLTVV.

The chain links TRBV3-1 (or the pseudogene TRBV3-2) to TRBJ2-5; 14 positions agree with TRBD2. With 0 bases clipped from V and 0 bases from J, the junction kept 3 bases outside the gene matches. The CDR3 has 18 residues. The germline V gene has CDR1 LGHDT and CDR2 YNNKEL (reference sequence). CDR3 in amino acids: CASSQDSGLAGDQETQYF. CDR3 bases: TGTGCCAGCAGCCAAGATTCGGGACTAGCGGGAGACCAAGAGACCCAGTACTTC.

J is TRBJ2-7 and V is TRBV5-1, with D possibly TRBD1 on 6 matching bases. CDR1 is SGHRS, CDR2 YFSETQ, per germline. V lost 4 bases, J lost 1 base, and 9 bases lay in between. CDR3 length: 13 residues. The CDR3 nucleotides read TGCGCCAGCAGCCCAGGACAGTCCTACGAGCAGTACTTC. This sequence encodes CASSPGQSYEQYF.

The CDR3 DNA is TGTGCCAGCCAAAATCGGAGGAATTCACCCCTCCACTTT. Translating it yields CASQNRRNSPLHF. The chain is built from TRBV7-2 and TRBJ1-6, with D hard to call. This CDR3 has 13 amino acids. The germline CDR1 and CDR2 sequences are SGHTA and FQGNSA. The V end lost 8 bases, the J end lost 7 bases, and 12 bases lay between the germline ends. Together with reference TRBV7-2 and TRBJ1-6, the CDR3 gives the full variable domain: GAGVSQSPSNKVTEKGKDVELRCDPISGHTALYWYRQSLGQGLEFLIYFQGNSAPDKSGLPSDRFSAERTGGSVSTLTIQRTQQEDSAVYLCASQNRRNSPLHFGNGTRLTVT.

The J gene is TRBJ2-7, the V gene TRBV7-8; 8 positions agree with TRBD1. The CDR3 is 14 residues long. In germline, CDR1 is SGHVS, CDR2 FQNEAQ. The trim removed 5 bases at V and 0 bases at J, leaving 3 bases unmatched. The CDR3 coding sequence is TGTGCCAGCAGCCGGACAGGGAACTCCTACGAGCAGTACTTC. Amino acids: CASSRTGNSYEQYF.

The chain couples TRBV6-4 to TRBJ2-3; D gene ambiguous. Per germline, CDR1 MRHNA and CDR2 SNTAGT. V dropped 2 bases and J dropped 0 bases, with 9 bases sitting between them. The CDR3 is 15 residues long. CDR3 DNA: TGTGCCAGCAGTGACATGGCACGTAGCACAGATACGCAGTATTTT. Protein product: CASSDMARSTDTQYF.

The V and J genes are TRBV6-5 and TRBJ2-3; D assignment may be TRBD1 or TRBD2 (5 bases each). Germline values: CDR1 MNHEY, CDR2 SVGAGI. The CDR3 is 15 residues long. V lost 0 bases and J 6 bases, leaving 13 bases between the germline ends. The CDR3 region is CASSYSGVGSDTQYF. CDR3 nucleotides: TGTGCCAGCAGTTACTCGGGGGTGGGCTCCGATACGCAGTATTTT.

This clone is termed medium-sized. The chain combines TRBV15 with TRBJ1-2; no firm D call. Germline lookup yields CDR1 LNHNV and CDR2 YYDKDF (reference sequence). V was trimmed by 4 bases and J by 6 bases, leaving 21 bases between them. The CDR3 has 16 amino acids. CDR3 protein: CATSTPPMEVMDGYTF. CDR3 DNA: TGTGCCACCAGCACCCCACCTATGGAGGTCATGGATGGCTACACCTTC.

The rearrangement uses TRBV28 and TRBJ1-1; D gene ambiguous. Trimming cost V 6 bases and J 3 bases, with 14 bases left between them. Germline CDR1 is MDHEN and CDR2 is SYDVKM. The CDR3 is made up of 14 amino acids. The CDR3 DNA reads TGTGCCAGCAGCCCCGTGGGGTCGGACACTGAAGCTTTCTTT. This gives the protein CASSPVGSDTEAFF.

The chain recombines TRBV9 with TRBJ2-2; D is possibly TRBD2 (5 bases). Trimming took 9 bases from V and 1 from J, leaving 10 bases between them. CDR1 and CDR2 (germline): SGDLS, YYNGEE. There are 13 residues in the CDR3. CDR3 amino acids: CATGSQNTGELFF. DNA for the CDR3: TGTGCCACGGGGAGCCAGAACACCGGGGAGCTGTTTTTT.

The CDR3 nucleotides read TGCGCCAGCAGTGAACAGGGGTGGAACACTGAAGCTTTCTTT. Its protein is CASSEQGWNTEAFF. This sequence joins TRBV10-2 and TRBJ1-1, with 7 bases lining up with TRBD1. There are 14 residues in the CDR3. Germline V lookup: CDR1 WSHSY, CDR2 SAAADI. V lost 3 bases, J lost 1 base, and 2 bases stayed unmatched.

This clone was recorded only once. The gene calls are TRBV19 and TRBJ1-5, with a weak D call TRBD1 (6 bases). CDR1 and CDR2 from the germline V gene are LNHDA and SQIVND (reference sequence). This CDR3 has 14 residues. V was shortened by 5 bases and J by 9 bases, with 17 bases between the two germline ends. This CDR3 reads CASSEGGGRGPQHF. The CDR3, as DNA: TGTGCCAGTAGTGAAGGGGGGGGCCGAGGGCCCCAGCATTTT.

V gene TRBV5-4 combines with J gene TRBJ1-1; a possible D gene is TRBD1 (5 bases). This CDR3 contains 15 residues. Trimming left V 2 bases short and J 4 bases short, with 15 bases between. Germline V gene data show CDR1 as SGHNT and CDR2 as YYREEE (reference sequence). The CDR3 DNA reads TGTGCCAGCAGCTTTAAAGGGGCTGAAGTCACTGAAGCTTTCTTT. Its protein is CASSFKGAEVTEAFF.

The chain links TRBV30 to TRBJ1-5; D call uncertain. From germline, CDR1 is GTSNPN and CDR2 SVGIG (reference sequence). V was trimmed by 3 bases and J by 9 bases, leaving 15 bases between them. The length of the CDR3 is 13 residues. CDR3 DNA: TGTGCCTGGAGCTCGGCAGACGTGTCGCCCCAGCATTTT. Residues: CAWSSADVSPQHF.

The chain is built from TRBV7-3 and TRBJ2-1; tentative D call: TRBD1 (6 bases). With 1 base removed from V and 9 bases from J, the gap between germline ends came to 13 bases. From germline, CDR1 is SGHTA and CDR2 FQGTGA. There are 14 residues in the CDR3. This CDR3 is CASSLKAGASEQFF. The CDR3 DNA reads as TGTGCCAGCAGCTTAAAAGCAGGGGCAAGTGAGCAGTTCTTC.

The V call is TRBV4-3, the J call TRBJ2-3, with D possibly TRBD1 on 5 matching bases. Germline-derived CDR1 and CDR2 are LGHNA and YSLEER. The CDR3 sequence is 15 residues long. V was clipped by 1 base and J by 1 base, with 9 bases between them. The CDR3 DNA follows: TGCGCCAGCAGCCAAGGGGAAGGGGGCACAGATACGCAGTATTTT. The encoded protein is CASSQGEGGTDTQYF.

The V gene is TRBV10-1, the J gene TRBJ1-1, with a weak D call TRBD1 (6 bases). The CDR3 contains 16 residues. V was clipped by 7 bases and J by 0 bases, with 18 bases between them. Germline V lookup: CDR1 WNHNN, CDR2 SYGVQD (reference sequence). The CDR3 coding sequence is TGCGCCAGCATCTTGGGAGACAGGTCGATGAACACTGAAGCTTTCTTT. Encoded protein: CASILGDRSMNTEAFF.

This clone appeared once. The rearrangement links TRBV28 to TRBJ2-7; D perhaps matches TRBD2 (5 bases). The CDR3 covers 12 residues. Germline V CDR1 and CDR2: MDHEN, SYDVKM. The CDR3 coding sequence is TGTGCGATCACAGCAGCGGTAGGAGAGCAGTACTTC. It specifies CAITAAVGEQYF.

Turning to this clone: Relative to the germline gene, one junction end is altered; a read error may explain this. V usage is TRBV16 and J usage is TRBJ2-1; 7 nucleotides agree with TRBD2. Germline V gene sequence: CDR1 KGHSY, CDR2 FQNENV. The CDR3 extends over 17 amino acids. The CDR3: CASTQREGGPSYNEQFF. CDR3 in DNA: TGTGCCAGCACCCAAAGGGAGGGAGGGCCATCCTACAATGAGCAGTTCTTC. Full variable domain (missing parts from reference TRBV16 and TRBJ2-1): GEEVAQTPKHLVRGEGQKAKLYCAPIKGHSYVFWYQQVLKNEFKFLISFQNENVFDETGMPKERFSAKCLPNSPCSLEIQATKLEDSAVYFCASTQREGGPSYNEQFFGPGTRLTVL.

V is TRBV12-3 or TRBV12-4 and J is TRBJ1-4, with D perhaps matching TRBD1 (5 bases). There are 13 residues in the CDR3. Trimming left V 5 bases short and J 7 bases short, with 11 bases between. The DNA for the CDR3 is TGTGCCAGCAGTAGCAGGGAGGGTGAAAAACTGTTTTTT. It translates to CASSSREGEKLFF.

The chain carries TRBV7-2 and TRBJ2-3, with D maybe TRBD2 (6 bases). Looked up from germline, CDR1 is SGHTA and CDR2 is FQGNSA. V lost 0 bases and J lost 2, with 12 bases in between. This CDR3 is built from 16 residues. CDR3 protein: CASSLAQRVLTDTQYF. The DNA of the CDR3 is TGTGCCAGCAGCTTAGCGCAGCGGGTCCTCACAGATACGCAGTATTTT.

The CDR3 region is CASSLRGLGNTIYF. The CDR3 DNA reads TGTGCCAGCAGCTTGAGAGGGCTTGGAAACACCATATATTTT. The chain carries TRBV5-8 and TRBJ1-3; no clear D gene. The CDR3 is 14 amino acids. Germline V lookup: CDR1 SGHTS, CDR2 YDEGEE. V was trimmed by 1 base and J by 3 bases, leaving 8 bases between them. The variable domain in full, completed from reference TRBV5-8 and TRBJ1-3, reads EAGVTQSPTHLIKTRGQQATLRCSPISGHTSVYWYQQALGLGLQFLLWYDEGEERNRGNFPPRFSGRQFPNYSSELNVNALELEDSALYLCASSLRGLGNTIYFGEGSWLTVV.

This chain joins TRBV24-1 and TRBJ2-1; unclear D gene. The V end lost 3 bases, the J end lost 0 bases, and 5 bases lay between the germline ends. The CDR3 totals 14 residues. Germline V lookup: CDR1 KGHDR, CDR2 SFDVKD. CDR3 in DNA: TGTGCCACCAGTGATCACAACTCCTACAATGAGCAGTTCTTC. Encoded protein: CATSDHNSYNEQFF.

This clone occurred a few times. The chain joins TRBV7-3 to TRBJ2-1; 13 bases fit TRBD2. The trim removed 5 bases at V and 6 bases at J, leaving 4 bases unmatched. CDR1 is SGHTA, CDR2 FQGTGA, per germline. The CDR3 consists of 15 residues. CDR3 nucleotide sequence: TGTGCCAGCAGCCAACGACTAGCGGGAGGCAATGAGCAGTTCTTC. Amino acids: CASSQRLAGGNEQFF.

The genes are TRBV19 and TRBJ2-7; TRBD1 is a possible D gene (6 bases). The V gene lost 3 bases and the J gene lost 3 bases, with 9 bases spanning the gap. The V gene's germline CDR1 is LNHDA and CDR2 SQIVND (reference sequence). This CDR3 contains 13 residues. The CDR3 reads CASSIIGGYEQYF. CDR3 bases: TGTGCCAGTAGTATTATAGGGGGCTACGAGCAGTACTTC.

The chain recombines TRBV19 with TRBJ1-1, with D perhaps matching TRBD1 (6 bases). This CDR3 contains 13 residues. Trimming took 1 base from V and 7 from J, leaving 10 bases between them. Looked up from germline, CDR1 is LNHDA and CDR2 is SQIVND (reference sequence). DNA of the CDR3: TGTGCCAGTAGTATAGGACAGGCGGGTGAAGCTTTCTTT. Protein: CASSIGQAGEAFF.

CDR3 coding DNA: TGCAGCGTCGACAGAGGGACATCGAACACTGAAGCTTTCTTT. Encoded protein: CSVDRGTSNTEAFF. The rearrangement uses TRBV29-1 and TRBJ1-1; a possible D gene is TRBD1 (6 bases). Per germline, CDR1 SQVTM and CDR2 ANQGSEA. V was trimmed by 6 bases and J by 1 base, leaving 15 bases between them. This CDR3 comprises 14 residues.

The chain recombines TRBV7-2 with TRBJ2-7, with 7 bases that match TRBD2. The CDR3 loop spans 12 amino acids. Germline assignment: CDR1 SGHTA and CDR2 FQGNSA. With V trimmed by 5 bases and J by 6 bases, 4 bases remained unmatched. The CDR3 coding sequence is TGTGCCAGCAGCCCCCCGGGAGGCGAGCAGTACTTC. Translation: CASSPPGGEQYF.

This sequence joins TRBV30 and TRBJ2-2; D ambiguous. The CDR3 consists of 12 residues. The V end was cut by 3 bases, the J end by 2 bases, with 4 bases between. Germline V CDR1 and CDR2: GTSNPN, SVGIG (reference sequence). CDR3 amino acids: CAWSSNTGELFF. The DNA of the CDR3 is TGTGCCTGGAGCTCCAACACCGGGGAGCTGTTTTTT. The full variable domain, rest sourced from reference TRBV30 and TRBJ2-2, is SQTIHQWPATLVQPVGSPLSLECTVEGTSNPNLYWYRQAAGRGLQLLFYSVGIGQISSEVPQNLSASRPQDRQFILSSKKLLLSDSGFYLCAWSSNTGELFFGEGSRLTVL.

The chain combines TRBV6-2 or TRBV6-3 with TRBJ2-5; TRBD2 agrees at 9 bases. Per the germline V gene, CDR1 is MNHEY and CDR2 is SVGEGT. This CDR3 region has 15 residues. V lost 6 bases and J lost 5; bases outside the gene matches: 10. The CDR3 region has the DNA TGTGCCAGCAGCCCAGGATTGCTAGCGGGGGAGACCCAGTACTTC. It codes for CASSPGLLAGETQYF.